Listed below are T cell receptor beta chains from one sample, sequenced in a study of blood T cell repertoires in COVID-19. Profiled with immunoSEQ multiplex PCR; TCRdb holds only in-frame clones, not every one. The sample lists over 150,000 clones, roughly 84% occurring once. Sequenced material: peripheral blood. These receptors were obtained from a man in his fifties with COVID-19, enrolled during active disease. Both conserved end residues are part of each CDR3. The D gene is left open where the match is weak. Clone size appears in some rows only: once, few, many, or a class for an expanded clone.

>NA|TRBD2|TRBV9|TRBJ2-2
TGTGCCAGCAGCGTAGGGGGACTAGCGGGAGTCACCGGGGAGCTGTTTTTT
CASSVGGLAGVTGELFF
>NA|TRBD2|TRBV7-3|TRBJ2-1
TGTGCCAGCAGCTCCCCCAGGGGGAGCGGGAGGCACAATGAGCAGTTCTTC
CASSSPRGSGRHNEQFF
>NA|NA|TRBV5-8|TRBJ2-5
TGTGCCAGCAGGTCGGGAGCCCAAGAGACCCAGTACTTC
CASRSGAQETQYF
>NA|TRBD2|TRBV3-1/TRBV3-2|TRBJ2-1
TGTGCCAGCAGCTCGACTAGCGGGGGGACCTACTCCTACAATGAGCAGTTCTTC
CASSSTSGGTYSYNEQFF
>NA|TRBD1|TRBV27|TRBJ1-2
TGTGCCAGCAGTTTGGATTTGACAGGGCCTTTCGAGGGCTACACCTTC
CASSLDLTGPFEGYTF
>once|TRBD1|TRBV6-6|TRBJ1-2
TGTGCCAGCAGTGGCCGGGACAGGGGGGACTATGGCTACACCTTC
CASSGRDRGDYGYTF
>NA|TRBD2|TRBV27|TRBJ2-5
TGTGCCAGCAGTTTGGCTAGCGGAGCCTCGGGGACCCAGTACTTC
CASSLASGASGTQYF
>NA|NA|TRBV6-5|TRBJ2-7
TGTGCCAGCAGATCGACAGCTCTTTCCTACGAGCAGTACTTC
CASRSTALSYEQYF
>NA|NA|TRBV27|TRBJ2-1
TGTGCCAGCAGAGTGGGGAGTGAGCAGTTCTTC
CASRVGSEQFF
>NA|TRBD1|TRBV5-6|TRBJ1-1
TGTGCCAGCAGTAGGACAGGGGGCACTGAAGCTTTCTTT
CASSRTGGTEAFF
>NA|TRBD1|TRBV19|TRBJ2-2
TGTGCCAGTAGTACCGACAGGGGTTACACCGGGGAGCTGTTTTTT
CASSTDRGYTGELFF
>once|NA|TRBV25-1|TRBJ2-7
TGTGCCAGCAGGCGGGACTTACCCTACGAGCAGTACTTC
CASRRDLPYEQYF
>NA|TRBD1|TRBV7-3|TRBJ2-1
TGTGCCAGCAGCTTAGGTAGGGACAGGTTTAACAATGAGCAGTTCTTC
CASSLGRDRFNNEQFF
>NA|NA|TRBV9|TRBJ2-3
TGTGCCAGCAGCCCAGGGGTAGCAGATACGCAGTATTTT
CASSPGVADTQYF
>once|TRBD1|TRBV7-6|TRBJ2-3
TGTGCCAGCAGCAGGACAGGGTTTAGCACAGATACGCAGTATTTT
CASSRTGFSTDTQYF
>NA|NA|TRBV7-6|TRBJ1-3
TGTGCCAGCAGGGATACAGGCAGCTCTGGAAACACCATATATTTT
CASRDTGSSGNTIYF
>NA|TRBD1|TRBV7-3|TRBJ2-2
TGTGCCACCGCAGGGGGTCCCACCGGGGAGCTGTTTTTT
CATAGGPTGELFF
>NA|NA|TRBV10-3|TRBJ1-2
TGTGCCATCAGTGAGTCAAGCGGGGGCTACACCTTC
CAISESSGGYTF
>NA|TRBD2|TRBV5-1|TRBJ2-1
TGCGCCAGCAGGATAGCGGGAGGGCTAGGGTCCTACAATGAGCAGTTCTTC
CASRIAGGLGSYNEQFF
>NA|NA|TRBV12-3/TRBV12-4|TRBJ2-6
TGTGCCAGCACAACATCTGGGGCCAACGTCCTGACTTTC
CASTTSGANVLTF
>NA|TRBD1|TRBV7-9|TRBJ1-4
TGTGCCAGCAGCTTCAGCGGGACAGGGGGCGGAAGACTGTTTTTT
CASSFSGTGGGRLFF
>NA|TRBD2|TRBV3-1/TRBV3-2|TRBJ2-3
TGTGCCAGCAGCCGTCAGACTAGCGAGCCCACAGATACGCAGTATTTT
CASSRQTSEPTDTQYF
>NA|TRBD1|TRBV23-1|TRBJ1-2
TGCGCCAGCAGTCAAGGAGAACGGGACAGGGGGATGTATGGCTACACCTTC
CASSQGERDRGMYGYTF
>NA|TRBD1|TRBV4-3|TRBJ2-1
TGCGCCAGCAGCCAAGACGACAGGGTCAACAATGAGCAGTTCTTC
CASSQDDRVNNEQFF
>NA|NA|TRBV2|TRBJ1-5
TGTGCCAGCAGTACCAGGGTGCCTCAGCCCCAGCATTTT
CASSTRVPQPQHF
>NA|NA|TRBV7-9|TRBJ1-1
TGTGCCAGCAGCTTAGCGTTCCGGGGTGAAGCTTTCTTT
CASSLAFRGEAFF
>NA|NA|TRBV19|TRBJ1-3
TGTGCCACTCACACCTTGGCGACTACTGGAAACACCATATATTTT
CATHTLATTGNTIYF
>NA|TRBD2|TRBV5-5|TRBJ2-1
TGTGCCAGCAGCTCCTGGACTAGCGGGAGCAATGAGCAGTTCTTC
CASSSWTSGSNEQFF
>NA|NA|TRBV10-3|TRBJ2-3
TGTGCCATCAGTGAGGGGGGGACGCAGTATTTT
CAISEGGTQYF
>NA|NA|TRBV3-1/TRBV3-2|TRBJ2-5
TGTGCCAGCAGCCAGTCCCCAGGGGGGGAGACCCAGTACTTC
CASSQSPGGETQYF
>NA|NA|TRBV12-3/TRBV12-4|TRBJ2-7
TGTGCCAGCACCCTGGGCAGGTCCTACGAGCAGTACTTC
CASTLGRSYEQYF
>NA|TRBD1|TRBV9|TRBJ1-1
TGTGCCAGCAGCGTTATGACAGGGGAGGTTGTAGCTTTCTTT
CASSVMTGEVVAFF
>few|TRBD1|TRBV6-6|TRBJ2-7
TGTGCCAGCAGTTACTCACCGGGACAGGGGGCCGGTGAGCAGTACTTC
CASSYSPGQGAGEQYF
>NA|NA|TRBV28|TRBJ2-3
TGTGCCAGCAGTTCCACTACTTCCACGCAGTATTTT
CASSSTTSTQYF
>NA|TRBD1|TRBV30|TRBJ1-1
TGTGCCTGGAGTGGACAGGGAGGTACTGAAGCTTTCTTT
CAWSGQGGTEAFF
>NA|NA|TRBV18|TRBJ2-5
TGTGCCAGCTCACCACAATTATCTGGGAGGGAGACCCAGTACTTC
CASSPQLSGRETQYF
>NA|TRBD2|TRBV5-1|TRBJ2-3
TGCGCCAGCAGCTTACCCGGGACTAGCGGGAGAGGGACAGATACGCAGTATTTT
CASSLPGTSGRGTDTQYF
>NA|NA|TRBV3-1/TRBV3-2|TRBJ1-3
TGTGCCAGCAGCCAAGGGGCCTTAGGCTCTGGAAACACCATATATTTT
CASSQGALGSGNTIYF
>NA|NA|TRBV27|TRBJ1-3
TGTGCCAGCAGTTTACTGGAGTTATTCTTTGGAAACACCATATATTTT
CASSLLELFFGNTIYF
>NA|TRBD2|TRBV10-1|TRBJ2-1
TGCGCCAGCAGTGATGGACTAGCGGGATACAATGAGCAGTTCTTC
CASSDGLAGYNEQFF
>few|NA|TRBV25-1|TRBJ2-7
TGTGCCAGCAGTCTGACAGGCTATTCCTACGAGCAGTACTTC
CASSLTGYSYEQYF
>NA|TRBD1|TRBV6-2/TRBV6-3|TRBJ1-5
TGTGCCAGCAGTTACCCGCCAGGGGGCGGCAATCAGCCCCAGCATTTT
CASSYPPGGGNQPQHF
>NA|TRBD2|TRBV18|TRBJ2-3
TGTGCCAGCTCTTTACCGGGACTATCCACAGATACGCAGTATTTT
CASSLPGLSTDTQYF
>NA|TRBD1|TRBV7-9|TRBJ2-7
TGTGCCAGCAGCTTAGGACAGGGGGTATTTTACGAGCAGTACTTC
CASSLGQGVFYEQYF
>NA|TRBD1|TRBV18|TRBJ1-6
TGTGCCAGCTCACCAAGTTGGGACAGATTTGATTCACCCCTCCACTTT
CASSPSWDRFDSPLHF
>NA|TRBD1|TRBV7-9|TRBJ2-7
TGTGCCAGCAGCCCCCGGGACGACAGGGGGCTAGAGCAGTACTTC
CASSPRDDRGLEQYF
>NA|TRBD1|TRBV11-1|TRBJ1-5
TGTGCCAGCAGCCCCGGGACAGGGGGCCGCAATCAGCCCCAGCATTTT
CASSPGTGGRNQPQHF
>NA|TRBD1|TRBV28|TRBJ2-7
TGTGCCAGCCGGGACAGCTACGAGCAGTACTTC
CASRDSYEQYF
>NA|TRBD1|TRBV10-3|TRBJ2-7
TGTGCCATCAGTGGACTACAGGGGTTAACGGAGTACTTC
CAISGLQGLTEYF
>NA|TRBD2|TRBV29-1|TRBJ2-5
TGCAGCGTGCGGGGGGACAACCAAGAGACCCAGTACTTC
CSVRGDNQETQYF